The 9 T cell receptor beta chains presented below share a single source sample, sequenced in a study of beta chain features in type 1 diabetes. The study's findings and limits: Moderate yet significant TCRB CDR3 shortening was seen in Type 1 diabetes patients in all four CD4+ subsets.

The authors reverse transcribed all of the isolated RNA, so sequencing captured expressed TCRB transcripts. Assay used: immunoSEQ multiplex PCR; TCRdb lists only in-frame clones, some missing. Here the sample spans some 640,000 clones, over 13% being singletons. No antigen has been identified for these receptors. The sample was naive CD4+ T cells from blood. These receptors came from a man between 18 and 35 years old with type 1 diabetes.

The table lists this clone with a few counts. The chain has TRBV9 and TRBJ1-1, with D unresolved. This CDR3 is built from 14 residues. Germline V CDR1 and CDR2: SGDLS, YYNGEE. The V and J ends lost 0 bases and 6 bases respectively, with 12 bases between them. The CDR3 DNA is TGTGCCAGCAGCGTAGGGTTAGCGTACCCTGAAGCTTTCTTT. Amino acids: CASSVGLAYPEAFF.

V is TRBV7-3 and J is TRBJ2-7; possible D gene TRBD1, 6 bases. V lost 3 bases, J lost 5 bases, and 11 bases lay in between. The CDR3 has 13 amino acids. Germline lookup yields CDR1 SGHTA and CDR2 FQGTGA. For the CDR3, the DNA is TGTGCCAGCAGCTTGAACAGGGACGACGAGCAGTACTTC. Protein product: CASSLNRDDEQYF.

With respect to this clone: Other nucleotide sequences in the sample specify the same CDR3. The chain links TRBV7-2 to TRBJ2-3; unclear D gene. Trimming took off 3 bases at V and 4 bases at J, with 5 bases between the two ends. CDR3 length: 12 residues. Germline V lookup: CDR1 SGHTA, CDR2 FQGNSA. CDR3 nucleotides: TGTGCCAGCAGCTTCGCGTCAGATACGCAGTATTTT. Translation gives CASSFASDTQYF. The whole variable domain, remainder taken from reference TRBV7-2 and TRBJ2-3, is GAGVSQSPSNKVTEKGKDVELRCDPISGHTALYWYRQSLGQGLEFLIYFQGNSAPDKSGLPSDRFSAERTGGSVSTLTIQRTQQEDSAVYLCASSFASDTQYFGPGTRLTVL.

The gene calls are TRBV6-4 and TRBJ2-3, with D uncertain. The length of the CDR3 is 13 residues. V gave up 4 bases and J gave up 4 bases, with 9 bases separating them. The V gene's germline CDR1 is MRHNA and CDR2 SNTAGT. Written as DNA, the CDR3 is TGTGCCAGCAGTGCTCACAGTTCAGATACGCAGTATTTT. Its translation: CASSAHSSDTQYF.

This rearrangement joins TRBV5-6 to TRBJ2-1; D perhaps matches TRBD1 (5 bases). Trimming cost V 3 bases and J 9 bases, with 22 bases left between them. Germline V CDR1 and CDR2: SGHDT, YYEEEE. CDR3 length equals 16 residues. The DNA of the CDR3 is TGTGCCAGCAGCTCCCTCAGCCGTGGGGTAAGGGGTGAGCAGTTCTTC. Amino acids: CASSSLSRGVRGEQFF.

This clone was observed a few times. The chain employs TRBV15 and TRBJ2-2; no reliable D call. The germline V gene has CDR1 LNHNV and CDR2 YYDKDF (reference sequence). V gave up 1 base and J gave up 5 bases, with 8 bases separating them. The length of the CDR3 is 14 residues. For the CDR3, the DNA is TGTGCCACCAGCAGAGTAAAAGGGACCGGGGAGCTGTTTTTT. It specifies CATSRVKGTGELFF. Full variable domain (missing parts from reference TRBV15 and TRBJ2-2): DAMVIQNPRYQVTQFGKPVTLSCSQTLNHNVMYWYQQKSSQAPKLLFHYYDKDFNNEADTPDNFQSRRPNTSFCFLDIRSPGLGDTAMYLCATSRVKGTGELFFGEGSRLTVL.

The chain combines TRBV5-6 with TRBJ2-5, with a weak D call TRBD1 (6 bases). This CDR3 has 14 residues. V lost 3 bases, J lost 1 base, and 10 bases lay in between. Germline-derived CDR1 and CDR2 are SGHDT and YYEEEE. The CDR3 protein is CASSSQGIQETQYF. The DNA for the CDR3 is TGTGCCAGCAGCTCACAGGGAATCCAAGAGACCCAGTACTTC.

The chain couples TRBV28 to TRBJ1-4; TRBD1 matches at 9 bases. Germline lookup yields CDR1 MDHEN and CDR2 SYDVKM. The CDR3 consists of 15 residues. With 5 bases clipped from V and 6 bases from J, the junction kept 7 bases outside the gene matches. CDR3 in amino acids: CASSTSGTGHEKLFF. In DNA, the CDR3 is TGTGCCAGCAGTACTTCCGGGACAGGGCATGAAAAACTGTTTTTT.

The sample holds a few counts of this clone. This chain uses TRBV4-3 with TRBJ2-7, with 11 nucleotides matching TRBD2. The CDR3 runs to 17 residues. V shed 1 base, J shed 1 base, and the junction held 6 bases outside the gene matches. The germline CDR1 and CDR2 sequences are LGHNA and YSLEER. CDR3 loop: CASSQGIAGGPSYEQYF. In DNA form, the CDR3 reads TGCGCCAGCAGCCAAGGGATAGCGGGAGGGCCTTCCTACGAGCAGTACTTC.